These 8 T cell receptor beta chains were all obtained from the same sample, sequenced in a study of cytomegalovirus exposure and HLA in healthy donors. PCR employed 60 Vbeta and 13 Jbeta primers. Clones were read by immunoSEQ multiplex PCR, and TCRdb kept only the in-frame ones, dropping some. This sample has about 84,000 clones; around 80% occur once, and the top ten carry about 2.7%. The sample consisted of PBMCs. Every receptor here comes from a male donor in good health and CMV-seropositive.

This chain joins TRBV9 and TRBJ2-7; weak D call: TRBD2 (7 bases). This CDR3 region has 18 residues. Trimming pared 3 bases from V and 6 bases from J, leaving 28 bases between. CDR1 is SGDLS and CDR2 is YYNGEE in the germline V gene. The DNA of the CDR3 is TGTGCCAGCAGCGCATCACCGTTGGGGGGGCTAGCGAGCGGCGAGCAGTACTTC. Residues: CASSASPLGGLASGEQYF.

The rearrangement uses TRBV1 and TRBJ2-1; TRBD2 was called by the table and not checked on the DNA. TRBV1 is assigned pseudogene status. CDR3 length equals 17 residues. DNA for the CDR3: TGCACCACGGTGGGTGGCGGGAGGGAGAGCTCCTACAATGAGCAGTTCTTC. Protein product: CTTVGGGRESSYNEQFF.

The rearrangement uses TRBV5-4 and TRBJ2-7, with 7 bases that match TRBD2. The CDR3 sequence is 16 residues long. Per the germline V gene, CDR1 is SGHNT and CDR2 is YYREEE (reference sequence). Germline trimming cut 4 bases from V and 3 bases from J; bases unmatched to any gene: 13. CDR3: CASSEGGPSGNYEQYF. The CDR3 coding sequence is TGTGCCAGCAGCGAAGGCGGGCCTAGCGGTAACTACGAGCAGTACTTC. Full variable domain (rest looked up from reference TRBV5-4 and TRBJ2-7): ETGVTQSPTHLIKTRGQQVTLRCSSQSGHNTVSWYQQALGQGPQFIFQYYREEENGRGNFPPRFSGLQFPNYSSELNVNALELDDSALYLCASSEGGPSGNYEQYFGPGTRLTVT.

In regard to this clone: At the DNA level, this CDR3 is encoded by other sequences in the same sample as well. The rearrangement links TRBV18 to TRBJ1-5; maybe TRBD1 (5 bases). The CDR3 consists of 13 residues. V dropped 1 base and J dropped 4 bases, with 5 bases sitting between them. Per germline, CDR1 KGHSH and CDR2 LQKENI. CDR3 residues: CASSPQGNQPQHF. The CDR3 DNA sequence: TGTGCCAGCTCACCACAGGGGAATCAGCCCCAGCATTTT.

The CDR3 loop is CASSYFGTANTGELFF. CDR3 DNA sequence: TGTGCCAGCAGTTACTTTGGGACAGCGAACACCGGGGAGCTGTTTTTT. The V and J genes are TRBV6-5 and TRBJ2-2; TRBD1 matches at 7 bases. V lost 1 base, J lost 0 bases, and 2 bases stayed unmatched. The germline V gene encodes CDR1 MNHEY and CDR2 SVGAGI. The CDR3 runs 16 residues.

This clone showed up just once. The chain joins TRBV7-9 to TRBJ2-5; tentatively, D is TRBD2 (5 bases). Per germline, CDR1 SEHNR and CDR2 FQNEAQ (reference sequence). V lost 5 bases to trimming and J lost 5 bases, with 15 bases between them. The CDR3 length is 14 residues. The CDR3 bases are TGTGCCAGCAGCCCAAATGGAGGTTTGGAGACCCAGTACTTC. As protein: CASSPNGGLETQYF.

V usage is TRBV28 and J usage is TRBJ2-3; the match to TRBD2 covers 9 bases. The length of the CDR3 is 15 residues. Germline CDR1 is MDHEN and CDR2 is SYDVKM. J gave up 7 bases and V 6 bases, and 11 bases lay outside the gene matches. CDR3 protein: CASSSYSGRLYTQYF. For the CDR3, the DNA is TGTGCCAGCAGCTCTTACAGCGGGAGGTTGTATACGCAGTATTTT.

The V call is TRBV5-4, the J call TRBJ1-2; D ambiguous. Per germline, CDR1 SGHNT and CDR2 YYREEE (reference sequence). V gave up 0 bases and J gave up 1 base, with 4 bases separating them. There are 13 residues in the CDR3. CDR3 loop: CASSLDSNYGYTF. DNA of the CDR3: TGTGCCAGCAGCTTGGACAGTAACTATGGCTACACCTTC.